The rows below give T cell receptor beta chains drawn from one sample of a study of cytomegalovirus exposure and HLA in healthy donors. The assay was immunoSEQ multiplex PCR, and TCRdb's table has in-frame clones only and misses some. The sample table sets out about 38,000 clones. The sample was PBMCs. The receptors shown here come from a man between 35 and 55 years old in good health and CMV-seropositive. CDR3s leave out the opening cysteine and the closing phenylalanine or tryptophan.

j_gene: TRBJ1-1
v_gene: TRBV5-1
CDR3aa: ASRPLEALNTEAF

j_gene: TRBJ2-3
v_gene: TRBV5-1
CDR3aa: ASSLAGRADTQY

j_gene: TRBJ2-5
v_gene: TRBV19
CDR3aa: ASSKNTQETQY

j_gene: TRBJ1-1
v_gene: TRBV14
CDR3aa: ASSQYRARKTEAF

j_gene: TRBJ1-2
v_gene: TRBV10-3
CDR3aa: AISLDRIYGYT

j_gene: TRBJ1-4
v_gene: TRBV6-5
CDR3aa: ASSPIESEKLF

j_gene: TRBJ1-2
v_gene: TRBV10-2
CDR3aa: AIRGRENYGYT

j_gene: TRBJ2-7
v_gene: TRBV7-9
CDR3aa: ASSGFGDRPDYEQY

j_gene: TRBJ2-7
v_gene: TRBV11-2
CDR3aa: ASSLDRGPYEQY

j_gene: TRBJ2-6
v_gene: TRBV5-6
CDR3aa: ASSLPVSGANVLT

j_gene: TRBJ2-2
v_gene: TRBV7-2
CDR3aa: ASSFGLGGRWELF

j_gene: TRBJ2-4
v_gene: TRBV5-1
CDR3aa: ASSFSGRLAKNIQY

j_gene: TRBJ1-5
v_gene: TRBV7-2
CDR3aa: ASSPKAFGNQPQH

j_gene: TRBJ1-3
v_gene: TRBV29-1
CDR3aa: SVETIPGTGFSGNTIY

j_gene: TRBJ2-7
v_gene: TRBV27
CDR3aa: ASSPHSGGNEQY

j_gene: TRBJ2-3
v_gene: TRBV7-2
CDR3aa: ASSPYPRDFTTQY

j_gene: TRBJ2-5
v_gene: TRBV7-2
CDR3aa: ASSLSGSFGETQY

j_gene: TRBJ2-3
v_gene: TRBV5-4
CDR3aa: ASSFRESTDTQY

j_gene: TRBJ2-7
v_gene: TRBV18
CDR3aa: ASRTGTGDEQY

j_gene: TRBJ2-4
v_gene: TRBV4-3
CDR3aa: ASSSSTGYSTKNIQY

j_gene: TRBJ1-6
v_gene: TRBV27
CDR3aa: ASSLRQFLGNSPLH

j_gene: TRBJ2-7
v_gene: TRBV27
CDR3aa: ASSSSDRGRYEQY

j_gene: TRBJ2-1
v_gene: TRBV11-2
CDR3aa: ASSPRARGRLYNEQF

j_gene: TRBJ2-7
v_gene: TRBV5-1
CDR3aa: ASAGQGEYEQY

j_gene: TRBJ2-7
v_gene: TRBV2
CDR3aa: ASSLGHVAGYEQY

j_gene: TRBJ2-1
v_gene: TRBV11-2
CDR3aa: ASSLVMSRLAGGIEQF

j_gene: TRBJ2-7
v_gene: TRBV4-1
CDR3aa: ASSQGQGSYEQY

j_gene: TRBJ1-1
v_gene: TRBV6-5
CDR3aa: ASSYSSGQGTEAF